The rows below give T cell receptor beta chains drawn from one sample of a study of blood T cell repertoires in COVID-19. TCRdb keeps only in-frame clones here, not all; method: immunoSEQ multiplex PCR. The sample includes about 86,000 clones, approximately 80% of them seen just once. The sample taken for sequencing was peripheral blood. The receptors were gathered from a woman of 80 years or more with active or convalescent COVID-19. The CDR3 runs from the conserved cysteine through the conserved F or W. Each record gives: J gene, clone size, D gene, V gene, CDR3 protein, CDR3 DNA. The D gene is left open where the match is weak. Clone size, where shown, is once, few, many, or a class for clones that have expanded.

TRBJ2-1,-,-,TRBV4-3,CASSQETTKLSDNEQFF,TGCGCCAGCAGCCAAGAAACCACTAAACTATCCGACAATGAGCAGTTCTTC
TRBJ1-2,-,TRBD1,TRBV19,CASSISTGLVGYTF,TGTGCCAGTAGTATATCGACAGGGTTAGTTGGCTACACCTTC
TRBJ2-2,-,TRBD2,TRBV5-6,CASSVPDLAGGLVGELFF,TGTGCCAGCAGCGTGCCCGATCTAGCGGGGGGGCTTGTCGGGGAGCTGTTTTTT
TRBJ1-1,-,TRBD1,TRBV5-1,CASRHDRDTEAFF,TGCGCCAGCAGGCACGACAGGGACACTGAAGCTTTCTTT
TRBJ1-5,-,TRBD1,TRBV7-9,CASSDDRGIQPQHF,TGTGCCAGCAGCGATGACAGGGGGATCCAGCCCCAGCATTTT
TRBJ2-7,-,-,TRBV20-1,CSARSFYEQYF,TGCAGTGCTAGGTCTTTCTACGAGCAGTACTTC
TRBJ2-6,-,-,TRBV5-1,CASSLDGLYFSGANVLTF,TGCGCCAGCAGCTTGGACGGACTTTACTTCTCTGGGGCCAACGTCCTGACTTTC
TRBJ1-2,-,-,TRBV28,CASRDTVNYGYTF,TGTGCCAGCAGGGACACAGTGAACTATGGCTACACCTTC
TRBJ1-2,-,TRBD1,TRBV29-1,CSVGGDRVTYGYTF,TGCAGCGTTGGGGGGGACAGGGTAACGTATGGCTACACCTTC
TRBJ1-4,once,TRBD1,TRBV7-9,CASSADRFVNEKLFF,TGTGCCAGCAGCGCGGACAGGTTCGTCAATGAAAAACTGTTTTTT
TRBJ2-5,-,TRBD1,TRBV10-3,CAISEATGTGLETQYF,TGTGCCATCAGTGAGGCTACCGGGACAGGGTTGGAGACCCAGTACTTC
TRBJ1-2,-,TRBD1,TRBV4-2,CASSRRQGEDGYTF,TGTGCCAGCAGCCGACGACAGGGGGAGGATGGCTACACCTTC
TRBJ2-7,-,TRBD1,TRBV2,CASSADRGQDEQYF,TGTGCCAGCAGTGCCGACAGGGGGCAAGACGAGCAGTACTTC
TRBJ1-6,-,-,TRBV27,CASTNRESPLHF,TGTGCCAGCACCAACAGGGAATCACCCCTCCACTTT
TRBJ2-7,-,TRBD2,TRBV9,CASSVAQRGTAYEQYF,TGTGCCAGCAGCGTAGCTCAGCGGGGTACTGCCTACGAGCAGTACTTC
TRBJ2-7,-,TRBD2,TRBV13,CASSLGLAGVRRYF,TGTGCCAGCAGCTTAGGACTAGCGGGAGTGAGGCGGTACTTC
TRBJ1-4,-,-,TRBV4-1,CASSARGGGEKLFF,TGCGCCAGCAGCGCCCGGGGGGGTGGTGAAAAACTGTTTTTT
TRBJ2-7,-,-,TRBV5-5,CASSLVSDYEQYF,TGTGCCAGCAGCTTGGTGTCAGACTACGAGCAGTACTTC
TRBJ2-3,-,TRBD2,TRBV9,CASSAAGAGSDTQYF,TGTGCCAGCAGCGCCGCGGGAGCTGGGTCAGATACGCAGTATTTT
TRBJ2-2,-,-,TRBV5-1,CASSLGRRTGTNTGELFF,TGCGCCAGCAGCTTGGGCCGTCGGACGGGGACAAACACCGGGGAGCTGTTTTTT
TRBJ2-5,-,TRBD2,TRBV4-1,CASSPIPGTSGAGETQYF,TGCGCCAGCAGCCCTATTCCCGGGACTAGCGGGGCGGGGGAGACCCAGTACTTC
TRBJ2-3,-,-,TRBV15,CATSSGRGYGTDTQYF,TGTGCCACCAGCAGCGGCAGGGGATATGGCACAGATACGCAGTATTTT
TRBJ2-5,-,TRBD1,TRBV28,CATRQGAAHHF,TGTGCCACCAGACAGGGTGCAGCTCATCACTTC
TRBJ1-1,-,-,TRBV5-1,CASNPLTGNTEAFF,TGCGCCAGCAACCCACTCACAGGGAACACTGAAGCTTTCTTT
TRBJ2-3,-,-,TRBV6-1,CASSELDTQYF,TGTGCCAGCAGTGAACTCGATACGCAGTATTTT
TRBJ1-5,few,TRBD1,TRBV2,CACRGQGVRQPQHF,TGTGCCTGTAGGGGACAGGGTGTGAGGCAGCCCCAGCATTTT
TRBJ2-1,-,-,TRBV2,CASSESEISSYNEQFF,TGTGCCAGCAGTGAATCTGAGATAAGCTCCTACAATGAGCAGTTCTTC
TRBJ2-2,once,TRBD1,TRBV7-3,CASSLTPGQGNTGELFF,TGTGCCAGCAGCTTAACGCCGGGACAGGGGAACACCGGGGAGCTGTTTTTT
TRBJ2-3,-,TRBD1,TRBV7-3,CASSSTGGPDTQYF,TGTGCCAGCAGCTCCACAGGGGGTCCAGATACGCAGTATTTT
TRBJ1-3,-,-,TRBV6-5,CASRRESGNTIYF,TGTGCCAGCAGGAGGGAGTCTGGAAACACCATATATTTT
TRBJ2-1,-,TRBD1,TRBV29-1,CSAWDRGYNEQFF,TGCAGCGCTTGGGACAGGGGCTACAATGAGCAGTTCTTC
TRBJ2-1,-,TRBD2,TRBV7-2,CASKSGGGYNEQFF,TGTGCCAGTAAAAGCGGGGGGGGCTACAATGAGCAGTTCTTC
TRBJ2-1,-,TRBD2,TRBV3-1/TRBV3-2,CASSQSYSGSWNEQFF,TGTGCCAGCAGCCAGAGCTATAGCGGGAGTTGGAATGAGCAGTTCTTC
TRBJ1-2,-,-,TRBV29-1,CSVRGGAGAMNGYTF,TGCAGCGTTCGTGGGGGCGCAGGGGCTATGAATGGCTACACCTTC
TRBJ2-2,-,-,TRBV12-3/TRBV12-4,CASSFAPPGELFF,TGTGCCAGCAGTTTCGCGCCGCCCGGGGAGCTGTTTTTT
TRBJ1-6,once,TRBD1,TRBV19,CASSIQRTGGYNSPLHF,TGTGCCAGTAGTATACAGCGGACAGGGGGCTACAATTCACCCCTCCACTTT
TRBJ2-7,-,TRBD1,TRBV7-2,CASSFGTATNEQYF,TGTGCCAGCAGCTTCGGGACAGCCACAAACGAGCAGTACTTC
TRBJ2-2,-,TRBD2,TRBV7-9,CASPSGLAGGPDTGELFF,TGTGCCAGCCCCTCCGGACTAGCGGGAGGGCCTGACACCGGGGAGCTGTTTTTT
TRBJ2-7,-,-,TRBV10-2,CASSDLDSPGVYEQYF,TGCGCCAGCAGTGACCTCGACTCCCCGGGGGTTTACGAGCAGTACTTC
TRBJ1-1,-,-,TRBV11-3,CASSTQGAPEAFF,TGTGCCAGCAGCACACAGGGAGCCCCTGAAGCTTTCTTT
TRBJ2-2,once,TRBD1,TRBV27,CASSRGQGRITGELFF,TGTGCCAGCAGTCGCGGACAGGGGAGGATAACCGGGGAGCTGTTTTTT
TRBJ2-7,-,-,TRBV18,CASSPPWLTVPYEQYF,TGTGCCAGCTCACCACCTTGGTTGACAGTCCCCTACGAGCAGTACTTC
TRBJ2-1,-,TRBD1,TRBV18,CASSSGQGIYNEQFF,TGTGCCAGCTCCTCGGGACAGGGTATTTACAATGAGCAGTTCTTC